Listed below are T cell receptor beta chains from one sample, sequenced in a study of siplizumab effects on memory and regulatory T cells. Clones were sequenced by immunoSEQ multiplex PCR, and TCRdb holds only the in-frame ones, with some missing. Seen here are about 63,000 clones, around four fifths observed once, and the top ten hold approximately 3.8%. The specimen was memory CD4+ T cells sorted from blood. The receptors originated from a human donor in good health. CDR3s include the opening cysteine and the closing phenylalanine or tryptophan. The D gene is left open where the match is weak. Only part of the rows carry a size: once, few, many, or a class if the clone is expanded.

V gene: TRBV29-1
J gene: TRBJ2-5
clone size: .
D gene: TRBD1
CDR3 DNA: TGCAGCGTTCCCCCGACAGGGACCGGGACCCAGTACTTC
CDR3 protein: CSVPPTGTGTQYF

V gene: TRBV6-1
J gene: TRBJ1-3
clone size: once
D gene: .
CDR3 DNA: TGTGCCAGCAGAGGGATGGGGGACACCATATATTTT
CDR3 protein: CASRGMGDTIYF

V gene: TRBV2
J gene: TRBJ2-7
clone size: .
D gene: .
CDR3 DNA: TGTGCCAGCAGTGAAGGAACGGAAGGTCCGGAGTACTTC
CDR3 protein: CASSEGTEGPEYF

V gene: TRBV7-8
J gene: TRBJ1-2
clone size: .
D gene: .
CDR3 DNA: TGTGCCAGCAGCTGGAGTGGGGCGGCCTATGGCTACACCTTC
CDR3 protein: CASSWSGAAYGYTF

V gene: TRBV2
J gene: TRBJ2-2
clone size: .
D gene: .
CDR3 DNA: TGTGCCAGCAGTTGGGACCAGGGTACCGGGGAGCTGTTTTTT
CDR3 protein: CASSWDQGTGELFF

V gene: TRBV28
J gene: TRBJ1-2
clone size: once
D gene: .
CDR3 DNA: TGTGCCAGCAGCGAAGGGGGGCCAGGCTATGGCCACACCTTC
CDR3 protein: CASSEGGPGYGHTF

V gene: TRBV6-4
J gene: TRBJ2-2
clone size: .
D gene: TRBD1
CDR3 DNA: TGTGCCAGCAGAACCGGGACAGGAGACACCGGGGAGCTGTTTTTT
CDR3 protein: CASRTGTGDTGELFF

V gene: TRBV2
J gene: TRBJ2-7
clone size: .
D gene: .
CDR3 DNA: TGTGCCAGCAGCCCCAGGGGGGCCCGCTCCTACGAGCAGTACTTC
CDR3 protein: CASSPRGARSYEQYF

V gene: TRBV30
J gene: TRBJ2-2
clone size: .
D gene: .
CDR3 DNA: TGTGCCTGGAGTGGAATAGCGAACACCGGGGAGCTGTTTTTT
CDR3 protein: CAWSGIANTGELFF

V gene: TRBV11-2
J gene: TRBJ2-6
clone size: .
D gene: .
CDR3 DNA: TGTGCCAGCAGCGAACAGAGGCCTGGGGCCAACGTCCTGACTTTC
CDR3 protein: CASSEQRPGANVLTF

V gene: TRBV15
J gene: TRBJ2-7
clone size: .
D gene: .
CDR3 DNA: TGTGCCACCAGCAGCCCTCGGGCCAAAAAACAAGCCTACGAGCAGTACTTC
CDR3 protein: CATSSPRAKKQAYEQYF

V gene: TRBV7-2
J gene: TRBJ2-7
clone size: once
D gene: .
CDR3 DNA: TGTGCCAGCAGCCCCCGAACGGCCAGCGAGCAGTACTTC
CDR3 protein: CASSPRTASEQYF

V gene: TRBV4-1
J gene: TRBJ2-2
clone size: .
D gene: .
CDR3 DNA: TGCGCCAGCAGCCGGACGCCCGGGGTCAACACCGGGGAGCTGTTTTTT
CDR3 protein: CASSRTPGVNTGELFF

V gene: TRBV5-6
J gene: TRBJ1-5
clone size: .
D gene: .
CDR3 DNA: TGTGCCAGCAGTAATCTGGGGTATAGCAATCAGCCCCAGCATTTT
CDR3 protein: CASSNLGYSNQPQHF

V gene: TRBV5-4
J gene: TRBJ2-1
clone size: .
D gene: .
CDR3 DNA: TGTGCCAGCAGCAAGGGGGGGGCGGTCGGTGAGCAGTTCTTC
CDR3 protein: CASSKGGAVGEQFF

V gene: TRBV7-3
J gene: TRBJ1-1
clone size: .
D gene: .
CDR3 DNA: TGTGCCAGCATAAAGCAGCTCGGGCGGGACACTGAAGCTTTCTTT
CDR3 protein: CASIKQLGRDTEAFF

V gene: TRBV5-5
J gene: TRBJ2-1
clone size: .
D gene: .
CDR3 DNA: TGTGCCAGCAGCCACACCTCCTACAATGAGCAGTTCTTC
CDR3 protein: CASSHTSYNEQFF

V gene: TRBV5-6
J gene: TRBJ2-1
clone size: .
D gene: .
CDR3 DNA: TGTGCCAGCAGCTTGTTGTATCTAGGGGTTGATGAGCAGTTCTTC
CDR3 protein: CASSLLYLGVDEQFF

V gene: TRBV27
J gene: TRBJ2-7
clone size: .
D gene: .
CDR3 DNA: TGTGCCAGCAGTTTAGACGAGGGAAGGAAGTATCAGTACTTC
CDR3 protein: CASSLDEGRKYQYF

V gene: TRBV10-2
J gene: TRBJ2-5
clone size: .
D gene: .
CDR3 DNA: TGCGCCAGCAGTGAGTCAACGGGGTGGGGGGAGACCCAGTACTTC
CDR3 protein: CASSESTGWGETQYF

V gene: TRBV5-6
J gene: TRBJ2-7
clone size: .
D gene: .
CDR3 DNA: TGTGCCAGCAGCTTGGAGGGAGCCTCGAGCTCCTACGAGCAGTACTTC
CDR3 protein: CASSLEGASSSYEQYF

V gene: TRBV6-5
J gene: TRBJ2-7
clone size: .
D gene: TRBD2
CDR3 DNA: TGTGCCAGCAGTTCTAGCGGGAGCAACGAGCAGTACTTC
CDR3 protein: CASSSSGSNEQYF

V gene: TRBV7-8
J gene: TRBJ2-3
clone size: .
D gene: .
CDR3 DNA: TGTGCCAGCAGCTTAGTCAACCACGGGCCGTCCGATACGCAGTATTTT
CDR3 protein: CASSLVNHGPSDTQYF

V gene: TRBV20-1
J gene: TRBJ1-1
clone size: few
D gene: .
CDR3 DNA: TGCAGGGCTAAGAGGGGCGCCGAAGCTTTCTTT
CDR3 protein: CRAKRGAEAFF

V gene: TRBV19
J gene: TRBJ1-5
clone size: .
D gene: .
CDR3 DNA: TGTGCCAGTAGTTATGACTCAAGCGGCAATCAGCCCCAGCATTTT
CDR3 protein: CASSYDSSGNQPQHF

V gene: TRBV2
J gene: TRBJ2-3
clone size: .
D gene: .
CDR3 DNA: TGTGCCAGCACCGGGGTCCACAGCACAGATACGCAGTATTTT
CDR3 protein: CASTGVHSTDTQYF

V gene: TRBV7-6
J gene: TRBJ2-3
clone size: .
D gene: .
CDR3 DNA: TGTGCCAGCAGCTTCTCGGTGGCAGATGGTGTTACAGATACGCAGTATTTT
CDR3 protein: CASSFSVADGVTDTQYF

V gene: TRBV9
J gene: TRBJ2-2
clone size: .
D gene: TRBD2
CDR3 DNA: TGTGCCAGCAGCCCCCGGGAGGGGCGCCGGACCGGGGAGCTGTTTTTT
CDR3 protein: CASSPREGRRTGELFF

V gene: TRBV6-5
J gene: TRBJ2-1
clone size: .
D gene: TRBD2
CDR3 DNA: TGTGCCAGCAGTTACTCAGGACTAGCGGGATCTGAGCAGTTCTTC
CDR3 protein: CASSYSGLAGSEQFF

V gene: TRBV5-5
J gene: TRBJ2-6
clone size: .
D gene: .
CDR3 DNA: TGTGCCAGCAGGTTCGCACAAAGTCGGGCCAACGTCCTGACTTTC
CDR3 protein: CASRFAQSRANVLTF

V gene: TRBV5-1
J gene: TRBJ2-2
clone size: .
D gene: TRBD1
CDR3 DNA: TGCGCCAGCAGCTCGGACAGGGCTTTGGACACCGGGGAGCTGTTTTTT
CDR3 protein: CASSSDRALDTGELFF

V gene: TRBV2
J gene: TRBJ2-5
clone size: .
D gene: .
CDR3 DNA: TGTGCCAGCAGCGCAGGACGGCGCCAAGAGACCCAGTACTTC
CDR3 protein: CASSAGRRQETQYF

V gene: TRBV5-6
J gene: TRBJ2-1
clone size: .
D gene: .
CDR3 DNA: TGTGCCAGCAGCGCCGCACAGGGAAGGTCCTACAATGAGCAGTTCTTC
CDR3 protein: CASSAAQGRSYNEQFF

V gene: TRBV18
J gene: TRBJ1-2
clone size: .
D gene: TRBD1
CDR3 DNA: TGTGCCAGCTCACCACAAATAGCTCGAGGGGGCGCCGGCTATGGCTACACCTTC
CDR3 protein: CASSPQIARGGAGYGYTF

V gene: TRBV5-8
J gene: TRBJ1-2
clone size: .
D gene: .
CDR3 DNA: TGTGCCAGCATCATGACAGGAACGATCTATGGCTACACCTTC
CDR3 protein: CASIMTGTIYGYTF

V gene: TRBV5-1
J gene: TRBJ2-7
clone size: .
D gene: TRBD1
CDR3 DNA: TGCGCCAGCAACCTAGGCGGACAGGGGGCGAGGGAGCAGTACTTC
CDR3 protein: CASNLGGQGAREQYF

V gene: TRBV27
J gene: TRBJ1-5
clone size: .
D gene: .
CDR3 DNA: TGTGCCAGCAGTTTTTTGGGTCAGCCCCAGCATTTT
CDR3 protein: CASSFLGQPQHF

V gene: TRBV18
J gene: TRBJ1-1
clone size: .
D gene: .
CDR3 DNA: TGTGCCAGCTCACCACCGGTAGGGAAGAACACTGAAGCTTTCTTT
CDR3 protein: CASSPPVGKNTEAFF

V gene: TRBV5-1
J gene: TRBJ2-2
clone size: .
D gene: TRBD1
CDR3 DNA: TGCGCCAGCAGTTCCACGGGACAGGGCGGCGGGGAGCTGTTTTTT
CDR3 protein: CASSSTGQGGGELFF

V gene: TRBV7-2
J gene: TRBJ2-5
clone size: .
D gene: .
CDR3 DNA: TGTGCCAGCAGCTTAACCAGTATCGGGTCTAGGAGGACCCAGTACTTC
CDR3 protein: CASSLTSIGSRRTQYF

V gene: TRBV30
J gene: TRBJ2-1
clone size: few
D gene: TRBD2
CDR3 DNA: TGTGCCTGGAGTCCCGGGACTAGCTCTGATAAGCAGTTCTTC
CDR3 protein: CAWSPGTSSDKQFF

V gene: TRBV7-9
J gene: TRBJ1-4
clone size: .
D gene: .
CDR3 DNA: TGTGCCAGCAGCTTAGCCAGGGGCGGTGAAAAACTGTTTTTT
CDR3 protein: CASSLARGGEKLFF

V gene: TRBV5-1
J gene: TRBJ2-1
clone size: .
D gene: .
CDR3 DNA: TGCGCCAGCAGCTTGGGTTCTTTGGGGGAAGGGTTCTTC
CDR3 protein: CASSLGSLGEGFF

V gene: TRBV5-1
J gene: TRBJ2-5
clone size: .
D gene: TRBD2
CDR3 DNA: TGCGCCAGCAGCTTCTTTGGAGGACTAGCGGGGAACCAAGAGACCCAGTACTTC
CDR3 protein: CASSFFGGLAGNQETQYF

V gene: TRBV5-1
J gene: TRBJ1-2
clone size: .
D gene: .
CDR3 DNA: TGCGCCAGCAGCTTGGAAGGGTCCTATGGCTACACCTTC
CDR3 protein: CASSLEGSYGYTF

V gene: TRBV19
J gene: TRBJ1-5
clone size: .
D gene: .
CDR3 DNA: TGTGCCAGTAGTATTTTAGGGGACAATCAGCCCCAGCATTTT
CDR3 protein: CASSILGDNQPQHF

V gene: TRBV21-1
J gene: TRBJ2-7
clone size: .
D gene: .
CDR3 DNA: TGTGCCAGCAACCTCTCAGCGGGAGGCCCCCACGAGCAGTACTTC
CDR3 protein: CASNLSAGGPHEQYF

V gene: TRBV11-1
J gene: TRBJ2-2
clone size: few
D gene: .
CDR3 DNA: TGTGCCAGCAGCTTATATCACGGTGGAGGGGCGAACACCGGGGAGCTGTTTTTT
CDR3 protein: CASSLYHGGGANTGELFF

V gene: TRBV6-5
J gene: TRBJ2-7
clone size: .
D gene: TRBD1
CDR3 DNA: TGTGCCAGCAGTAGGGACAGGGGTATCAACGAGCAGTACTTC
CDR3 protein: CASSRDRGINEQYF

V gene: TRBV6-5
J gene: TRBJ2-3
clone size: .
D gene: .
CDR3 DNA: TGTGCCAGCAGCCCTACCGGAGATACGCAGTATTTT
CDR3 protein: CASSPTGDTQYF

V gene: TRBV19
J gene: TRBJ2-5
clone size: .
D gene: .
CDR3 DNA: TGTGCCAGTAGTATCTGGGGGGATGGGACCCAGTACTTC
CDR3 protein: CASSIWGDGTQYF

V gene: TRBV7-9
J gene: TRBJ2-2
clone size: .
D gene: .
CDR3 DNA: TGTGCCAGCAGCTTTTACACCGCGGGCACCGGGGAGCTGTTTTTT
CDR3 protein: CASSFYTAGTGELFF